This passage covers 6 T cell receptor beta chains from one sample sequenced in a study of blood T cell repertoires in COVID-19. The protocol was immunoSEQ multiplex PCR, while the TCRdb copy is restricted to in-frame clones and leaves out a portion. The table shows some 490,000 clones, with approximately 90% occurring only once. The sequenced material came from PBMCs or T cells enriched from blood (not recorded which). These receptors all stem from a woman aged 55 to 70 who had recovered from COVID-19.

This rearrangement joins TRBV23-1 to TRBJ1-4; D is possibly TRBD1 (5 bases). TRBV23-1 is classed as an ORF, of uncertain function. CDR3 length: 10 residues. The ends were cut back, 7 bases at V and 13 bases at J, with 10 bases in the middle. CDR3 region: CASIFDRLFF. The CDR3 DNA follows: TGCGCCAGCATATTTGACAGACTGTTTTTT.

The V gene is TRBV28, the J gene TRBJ1-5, with D hard to call. V was shortened by 4 bases and J by 4 bases, with 17 bases between the two germline ends. Germline V CDR1 and CDR2: MDHEN, SYDVKM. This CDR3 has 16 residues. The CDR3 DNA reads as TGTGCCAGCAGTTCAAGAGGCACATCCGGAAATCAGCCCCAGCATTTT. Translating gives CASSSRGTSGNQPQHF. Supplemented by reference TRBV28 and TRBJ1-5, the full variable domain reads DVKVTQSSRYLVKRTGEKVFLECVQDMDHENMFWYRQDPGLGLRLIYFSYDVKMKEKGDIPEGYSVSREKKERFSLILESASTNQTSMYLCASSSRGTSGNQPQHFGDGTRLSIL.

The gene calls are TRBV7-2 and TRBJ1-2; D may be TRBD1 (5 bases). The CDR3 length is 13 residues. Trimming pared 3 bases from V and 4 bases from J, leaving 9 bases between. Germline loops: CDR1 SGHTA, CDR2 FQGNSA. The CDR3 region is CASSFKGSYGYTF. The CDR3, as DNA: TGTGCCAGCAGCTTTAAGGGGTCCTATGGCTACACCTTC.

The rearrangement joins TRBV2 to TRBJ1-1; D possibly corresponds to TRBD1 (5 bases). The CDR3 is made up of 14 amino acids. V lost 5 bases and J lost 0, with 10 bases in between. The germline V gene has CDR1 SNHLY and CDR2 FYNNEI. CDR3 residues: CASSNPGVNTEAFF. The CDR3 DNA reads TGTGCCAGCAGTAACCCGGGGGTGAACACTGAAGCTTTCTTT.

The rearrangement uses TRBV7-2 and TRBJ2-1; 7 bases are a match to TRBD1. The CDR3 runs to 17 residues. In germline, CDR1 is SGHTA, CDR2 FQGNSA. The ends lost 7 bases at V and 1 base at J; junction bases unmatched: 13. The CDR3 loop is CASNLPLGGASYNEQFF. The DNA for the CDR3 is TGTGCCAGCAACCTACCTCTAGGGGGCGCGTCCTACAATGAGCAGTTCTTC.

This chain links TRBV6-1 with TRBJ1-5; no firm D call. This CDR3 comprises 15 residues. Trimming took 2 bases from V and 6 from J, leaving 14 bases between them. The V gene's germline CDR1 is MNHNS and CDR2 SASEGT. CDR3: CASSEQGGFGQPQHF. CDR3 sequence (DNA): TGTGCCAGCAGTGAACAAGGAGGGTTCGGTCAGCCCCAGCATTTT.